The 21 T cell receptor beta chains in this list originate from one sample, sequenced in a study of response to subunit inactivated influenza vaccine. Via MiXCR, TCRdb re-called the RT-PCR reads, giving one row per CDR3 protein. The sample carries 530,000 or so distinct CDR3 sequences, 14% recorded once. The sequences come from PBMCs from blood, collected 11 to 12 days after vaccination. The receptors stem from a man aged 45-65 years who received an inactivated influenza vaccine.

The sample holds a few counts of this clonotype. This chain joins TRBV5-1 and TRBJ1-4, with a tentative D call TRBD1 (5 bases). The CDR3 is 15 residues long. The V end lost 5 bases, the J end lost 6 bases, and 17 bases lay between the germline ends. The germline V gene encodes CDR1 SGHRS and CDR2 YFSETQ. DNA of the CDR3: TGCGCCAGCAGACCTATCCCCGGGACGGATGAAAAACTGTTTTTT. Protein product: CASRPIPGTDEKLFF.

The J gene is TRBJ2-7, the V gene TRBV29-1, with TRBD1 identical over 11 bases. V lost 5 bases, J lost 7 bases, and 7 bases stayed unmatched. Germline CDR1 reads SQVTM; CDR2 reads ANQGSEA. The CDR3 runs 13 residues. The CDR3 loop reads CSVRTGGKGEQYF. DNA for the CDR3: TGCAGCGTTCGGACAGGGGGCAAGGGGGAGCAGTACTTC.

This clonotype came up a few times. The chain couples TRBV7-2 to TRBJ1-3, with no clear D. CDR3 length: 15 amino acids. V was trimmed by 1 base and J by 4 bases, leaving 11 bases between them. Germline CDR1 is SGHTA and CDR2 is FQGNSA. The CDR3 region has the DNA TGTGCCAGCAGCTTAGTGGTGACTTCGGGAAACACCATATATTTT. Translating gives CASSLVVTSGNTIYF.

The chain combines TRBV10-3 with TRBJ2-7; 7 nucleotides match TRBD1. This CDR3 is built from 15 residues. V trimming: 0 bases; J trimming: 5 bases; junction bases outside the gene matches: 7. Looked up from germline, CDR1 is ENHRY and CDR2 is SYGVKD. CDR3 DNA: TGTGCCATCAGTGAGTCTAATACAGGGGTCCACGAGCAGTACTTC. Its protein is CAISESNTGVHEQYF.

The chain joins TRBV28 to TRBJ2-5; 7 bases are shared with TRBD1. Looked up from germline, CDR1 is MDHEN and CDR2 is SYDVKM. The CDR3 is 16 amino acids. V dropped 1 base and J dropped 4; count of bases not matched to a gene: 9. The CDR3 DNA is TGTGCCAGCAGTTTATTGACAGGGTGGGGTGGAGAGACCCAGTACTTC. This encodes CASSLLTGWGGETQYF.

This clonotype was counted a few times. The rearrangement links TRBV29-1 to TRBJ2-5; 12 bases fit TRBD2. This CDR3 is 14 amino acids long. Per the germline V gene, CDR1 is SQVTM and CDR2 is ANQGSEA. Germline trimming cut 6 bases from V and 4 bases from J; bases unmatched to any gene: 6. The CDR3 spells CSVGLAGLGETQYF. CDR3 DNA: TGCAGCGTAGGACTAGCGGGGCTCGGAGAGACCCAGTACTTC.

The V gene is TRBV20-1, the J gene TRBJ1-1; D call uncertain. Germline V gene lookup returns CDR1 DFQATT and CDR2 SNEGSKA (reference sequence). CDR3 length: 12 residues. Between the trimmed V and J ends, which lost 7 bases and 1 base, there was a span of 10 bases. The chain's CDR3 is CSVRVPNTEAFF. DNA of the CDR3: TGCAGTGTTCGGGTGCCGAACACTGAAGCTTTCTTT.

This clonotype has just a few counts. The chain links TRBV5-1 to TRBJ2-7; D is perhaps TRBD2 (7 bases). Germline lookup yields CDR1 SGHRS and CDR2 YFSETQ. This CDR3 region has 14 residues. V dropped 5 bases and J dropped 6 bases, with 18 bases sitting between them. The chain's CDR3 is CASRGGTPSGEQYF. In DNA form, the CDR3 reads TGCGCCAGCAGGGGGGGGACACCTTCGGGCGAGCAGTACTTC.

This clonotype was detected ten times or more. The V gene is TRBV28, the J gene TRBJ2-2, with 11 bases that match TRBD2. V lost 6 bases and J lost 6; bases outside the gene matches: 6. CDR1 and CDR2 (germline): MDHEN, SYDVKM. This CDR3 region has 15 residues. The chain's CDR3 is CASSHSGGAAGELFF. CDR3 nucleotide sequence: TGTGCCAGCAGCCATAGCGGGGGGGCTGCCGGGGAGCTGTTTTTT. The full variable domain, completed using reference TRBV28 and TRBJ2-2, is DVKVTQSSRYLVKRTGEKVFLECVQDMDHENMFWYRQDPGLGLRLIYFSYDVKMKEKGDIPEGYSVSREKKERFSLILESASTNQTSMYLCASSHSGGAAGELFFGEGSRLTVL.

This clonotype was seen only a few times. The V gene is TRBV6-5, the J gene TRBJ1-3; D is ambiguous. The length of the CDR3 is 14 residues. Trimming cost V 0 bases and J 5 bases, with 8 bases left between them. CDR1 is MNHEY and CDR2 is SVGAGI in the germline V gene. In DNA form, the CDR3 reads TGTGCCAGCAGTTACTCGCAACAGAGAAACACCATATATTTT. This translates into CASSYSQQRNTIYF.

V usage is TRBV14 and J usage is TRBJ2-7; D is undetermined. The CDR3 covers 15 residues. Trimming took off 4 bases at V and 0 bases at J, with 13 bases between the two ends. Germline-derived CDR1 and CDR2 are SGHDN and FVKESK. CDR3 region: CASSLQGYPSYEQYF. CDR3 bases: TGTGCCAGCAGCCTACAAGGGTACCCCTCCTACGAGCAGTACTTC.

This clonotype was seen only a few times. The chain combines TRBV20-1 with TRBJ2-1; TRBD2 matches at 7 bases. The CDR3 has 17 amino acids. V lost 0 bases and J lost 0; bases outside the gene matches: 8. The germline V gene encodes CDR1 DFQATT and CDR2 SNEGSKA (reference sequence). The CDR3, as DNA: TGCAGTGCTAGAGATCCTGGAGGCGGGAGCTCCTACAATGAGCAGTTCTTC. Protein sequence: CSARDPGGGSSYNEQFF.

The chain joins TRBV20-1 to TRBJ2-5; 13 nucleotides match TRBD2. CDR3 length equals 14 residues. V lost 6 bases, J lost 5 bases, and 6 bases stayed unmatched. Germline V CDR1 and CDR2: DFQATT, SNEGSKA (reference sequence). The CDR3 spells CSAMGLAGSETQYF. The CDR3 region has the DNA TGCAGTGCCATGGGACTAGCGGGGAGCGAGACCCAGTACTTC.

V gene TRBV6-5 combines with J gene TRBJ2-6; D ambiguous. This CDR3 contains 14 residues. The V gene lost 5 bases and the J gene lost 0 bases, with 5 bases spanning the gap. Looked up from germline, CDR1 is MNHEY and CDR2 is SVGAGI. The CDR3 is CASSHNSGANVLTF. CDR3 nucleotides: TGTGCCAGCAGTCACAACTCTGGGGCCAACGTCCTGACTTTC.

This chain links TRBV24-1 with TRBJ2-3, with D uncertain. Trimming took 4 bases from V and 4 from J, leaving 5 bases between them. This CDR3 region has 12 residues. Germline CDR1 is KGHDR and CDR2 is SFDVKD. The CDR3 sequence: CATSDSADTQYF. For the CDR3, the DNA is TGTGCCACCAGTGACAGCGCAGATACGCAGTATTTT.

This clonotype came up a few times. This sequence joins TRBV7-9 and TRBJ1-1; a possible D gene is TRBD1 (5 bases). The CDR3 has 14 amino acids. CDR1 and CDR2 (germline): SEHNR, FQNEAQ (reference sequence). Trimming removed 5 bases at V and 2 bases at J, with 12 bases between. This CDR3 reads CASSPWTLNTEAFF. CDR3 coding DNA: TGTGCCAGCAGCCCTTGGACATTAAACACTGAAGCTTTCTTT.

Comment on this clonotype: One end of the junction fails to match germline, which may point to a read error. The V and J genes are TRBV12-3 or TRBV12-4 and TRBJ2-1; D uncertain. The CDR3 runs 13 residues. The CDR3 region has the DNA TGTGCCAGCAGTTTAAATTCCTACAATGAGCACTTCTTC. Protein: CASSLNSYNEHFF.

The chain carries TRBV10-1 and TRBJ2-1; D might be TRBD1 (6 bases). V lost 6 bases and J 9 bases, leaving 15 bases between the germline ends. Germline V gene sequence: CDR1 WNHNN, CDR2 SYGVQD (reference sequence). The CDR3 has 13 residues. The CDR3 DNA follows: TGCGCCAGCAGACGAGAACCCAGGGGTGAGCAGTTCTTC. It encodes CASRREPRGEQFF.

The rearrangement links TRBV4-3 to TRBJ2-7; perhaps TRBD1 as D (6 bases). Per the germline V gene, CDR1 is LGHNA and CDR2 is YSLEER. This CDR3 has 13 residues. The ends were cut back, 0 bases at V and 6 bases at J, with 9 bases in the middle. The CDR3 sequence is CASSQDSRGEQYF. The CDR3 nucleotides are TGCGCCAGCAGCCAAGATTCCAGGGGCGAGCAGTACTTC.

V and J are TRBV29-1 and TRBJ2-3; D unclear. Trimming stripped 8 bases from V and 7 bases from J, with 13 bases between. Germline lookup yields CDR1 SQVTM and CDR2 ANQGSEA. The CDR3 runs to 11 residues. In DNA form, the CDR3 reads TGCAGCTCAATTCCCCTTAATACGCAGTATTTT. This codes for CSSIPLNTQYF.

V gene TRBV12-3 or TRBV12-4 combines with J gene TRBJ2-5, with D unclear. The CDR3 length is 14 residues. Trimming removed 3 bases at V and 1 base at J, with 9 bases between. In nucleotides, the CDR3 is TGTGCCAGCAGTTTGGAACGGTCCCAAGAGACCCAGTACTTC. Its translation: CASSLERSQETQYF.